Here is one T cell receptor beta chain with its context. The sample comes from a study of shared clonotypes between healthy human individuals. As defined, naive CD8 cells were CD45RO-negative and positively selected for CCR7, with terminally differentiated effector memory CD45RA+ cells excluded. Deep-level running was used for the assay. Here immunoSEQ multiplex PCR was the method, and the copy in TCRdb shows in-frame clones only, minus some. The profile covers approximately 1.9 million clones, with 85% to 95% appearing a single time and about 1.7% taken by the ten largest. V dropped 5 bases and J dropped 3; count of bases not matched to a gene: 7. CDR1 and CDR2 (germline): SNHLY, FYNNEI. CDR3 size: 15 residues.

Sequenced input: naive CD8+ T cells from PBMCs. The chain recombines TRBV2 with TRBJ2-7; TRBD2 aligns across 10 bases. This clonotype originated in a man aged 18 to 29 in good health. Some clones in this sample may be carry-over from other donors' samples. CDR3 nucleotides: TGTGCCAGCAGTTGGCTAGCGGGAGTACTCTACGAGCAGTACTTC. It yields the protein CASSWLAGVLYEQYF. Looking up the rest from reference TRBV2 and TRBJ2-7 gives the full variable domain: EPEVTQTPSHQVTQMGQEVILRCVPISNHLYFYWYRQILGQKVEFLVSFYNNEISEKSEIFDDQFSVERPDGSNFTLKIRSTKLEDSAMYFCASSWLAGVLYEQYFGPGTRLTVT.